This TCR beta chain was retrieved from a study of T-cell memory formation after mild COVID-19. The V end was cut by 0 bases, the J end by 2 bases, with 13 bases between. The CDR3 sequence is 16 residues long. From germline, CDR1 is LGHNA and CDR2 YSLEER. This clonotype was observed a handful of times. UMIs and sample barcodes were carried by the TCR alpha and TCR beta cDNA libraries that 5'RACE produced using constant-segment primers. TCRdb re-analysed the 5' RACE reads in MiXCR, keeping a single row per CDR3 protein. This sample has about 340,000 distinct CDR3 sequences, with approximately 14% found just once.

The source material was PBMCs or a T cell subset sorted from them (not recorded which). The chain employs TRBV4-3 and TRBJ1-1; no reliable D call. The TCR comes from a man aged 18 to 35 who had mild COVID-19 (a few samples of this study predate the infection). Cell type and time point are not known. Here the CDR3 reads CASSQDLARGNTEAFF. The CDR3, as DNA: TGCGCCAGCAGCCAAGATCTCGCACGGGGAAACACTGAAGCTTTCTTT.